This T cell receptor (beta chain) is from a study of cytomegalovirus exposure and HLA in healthy donors. Healthy people donating bone marrow made up the donors. The PCR used 60 Vbeta and 13 Jbeta primers. Libraries were prepared by immunoSEQ multiplex PCR; TCRdb keeps only in-frame clonotypes and omits some of them. The table includes some 130,000 clones, 80% detected once. The CDR3 length is 17 residues. Trimming took 0 bases from V and 2 from J; bases not matched to a gene: 8. Germline lookup yields CDR1 SEHNR and CDR2 FQNEAQ (reference sequence). This chain joins TRBV7-9 and TRBJ2-7, with 9 bases fitting TRBD1. This TCR derives from a man in his thirties or forties in good health and CMV-seronegative. Sequencing was done on a sample of PBMCs. The CDR3 loop is CASSLANAGTGTYEQYF. CDR3 bases: TGTGCCAGCAGCTTAGCAAACGCCGGGACAGGGACCTACGAGCAGTACTTC.